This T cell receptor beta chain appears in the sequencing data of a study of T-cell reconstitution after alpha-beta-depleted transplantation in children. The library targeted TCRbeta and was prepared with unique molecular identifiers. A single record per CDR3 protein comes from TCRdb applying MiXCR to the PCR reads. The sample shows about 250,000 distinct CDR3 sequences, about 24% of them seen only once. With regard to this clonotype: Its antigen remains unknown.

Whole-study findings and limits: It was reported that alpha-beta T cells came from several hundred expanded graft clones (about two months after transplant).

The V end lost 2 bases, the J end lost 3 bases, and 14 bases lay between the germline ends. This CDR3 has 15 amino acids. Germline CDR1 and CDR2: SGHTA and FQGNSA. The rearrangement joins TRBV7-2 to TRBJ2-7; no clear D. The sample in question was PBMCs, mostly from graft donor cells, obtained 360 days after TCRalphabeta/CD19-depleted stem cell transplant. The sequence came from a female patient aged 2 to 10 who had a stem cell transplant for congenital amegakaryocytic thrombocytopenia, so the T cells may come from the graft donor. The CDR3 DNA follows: TGTGCCAGCAGCTTACGGGCGAGACAACACTACGAGCAGTACTTC. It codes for CASSLRARQHYEQYF.